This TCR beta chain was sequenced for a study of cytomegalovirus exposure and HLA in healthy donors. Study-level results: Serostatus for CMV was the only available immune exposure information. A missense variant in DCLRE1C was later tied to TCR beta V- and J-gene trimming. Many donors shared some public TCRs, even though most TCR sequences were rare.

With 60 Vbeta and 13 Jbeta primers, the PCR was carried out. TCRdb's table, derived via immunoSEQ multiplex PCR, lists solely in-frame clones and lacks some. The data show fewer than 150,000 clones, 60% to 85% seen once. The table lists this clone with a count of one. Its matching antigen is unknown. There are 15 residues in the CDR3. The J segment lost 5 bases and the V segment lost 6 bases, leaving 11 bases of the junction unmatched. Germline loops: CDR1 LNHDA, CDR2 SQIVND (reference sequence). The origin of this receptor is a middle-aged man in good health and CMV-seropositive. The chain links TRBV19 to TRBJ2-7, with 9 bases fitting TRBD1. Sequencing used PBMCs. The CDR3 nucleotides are TGTGCCAGTAGGGAACCGGGACAGGGAGTCCACGAGCAGTACTTC. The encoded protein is CASREPGQGVHEQYF.